The 17 T cell receptor beta chains presented below share a single source sample, sequenced in a study of blood T cell repertoires in COVID-19. Profiled with immunoSEQ multiplex PCR; TCRdb holds only in-frame clones, not every one. The sample carries around 120,000 clones, around 90% recorded once. The source material was peripheral blood. These receptors were collected from a man in his fifties or sixties with COVID-19, enrolled during active disease.

The V call is TRBV5-4, the J call TRBJ1-4, with D maybe TRBD1 (6 bases). Germline V gene data show CDR1 as SGHNT and CDR2 as YYREEE (reference sequence). V gave up 5 bases and J gave up 6 bases, with 14 bases separating them. CDR3 length: 14 amino acids. For the CDR3, the DNA is TGTGCCAGCAGGATGACAGGATCCGATGAAAAACTGTTTTTT. It codes for CASRMTGSDEKLFF.

The chain has TRBV3-1 (or the pseudogene TRBV3-2) and TRBJ1-2; D may be TRBD1 (5 bases). Germline V gene sequence: CDR1 LGHDT, CDR2 YNNKEL (reference sequence). The CDR3 length is 13 residues. Trimming shortened V by 1 base and J by 7 bases, and 10 bases separated the two germline ends. Here the CDR3 reads CASSQAGRGGYTF. DNA for the CDR3: TGTGCCAGCAGCCAAGCAGGGCGAGGTGGCTACACCTTC.

The chain couples TRBV3-1 (or the pseudogene TRBV3-2) to TRBJ2-5, with a possible D match to TRBD1 (5 bases). The CDR3 runs 15 residues. V was clipped by 2 bases and J by 0 bases, with 10 bases between them. The V gene's germline CDR1 is LGHDT and CDR2 YNNKEL (reference sequence). The CDR3 bases are TGTGCCAGCAGCCAAACGACAGCATACCAAGAGACCCAGTACTTC. Its protein product is CASSQTTAYQETQYF.

The chain joins TRBV7-9 to TRBJ2-1; 9 bases match TRBD1. Losses at the gene ends were 3 bases for V and 0 bases for J; bases not matched to a gene: 9. CDR1 is SEHNR and CDR2 is FQNEAQ in the germline V gene (reference sequence). The CDR3 totals 18 residues. The CDR3 DNA reads as TGTGCCAGCAGCTTTCACAGGGGGCGATCGGGCTCCTACAATGAGCAGTTCTTC. Translation: CASSFHRGRSGSYNEQFF.

The chain recombines TRBV29-1 with TRBJ2-1; 10 positions match TRBD2. Trimming took 5 bases from V and 4 from J; bases not matched to a gene: 5. CDR3 length: 14 residues. Germline CDR1 is SQVTM and CDR2 is ANQGSEA. Written as DNA, the CDR3 is TGCAGCGTTCTACCTAGCGGGAGTTACAATGAGCAGTTCTTC. Protein sequence: CSVLPSGSYNEQFF.

The chain carries TRBV5-1 and TRBJ2-7; 13 nucleotides agree with TRBD2. J was trimmed by 12 bases and V by 4 bases; bases with no gene match: 7. The CDR3 is 13 amino acids. Germline values: CDR1 SGHRS, CDR2 YFSETQ. CDR3 amino acids: CASSVGLAGIWYF. CDR3 DNA sequence: TGCGCCAGCAGCGTGGGACTAGCGGGGATCTGGTACTTC. Full variable domain (outside the CDR3, taken from reference TRBV5-1 and TRBJ2-7): KAGVTQTPRYLIKTRGQQVTLSCSPISGHRSVSWYQQTPGQGLQFLFEYFSETQRNKGNFPGRFSGRQFSNSRSEMNVSTLELGDSALYLCASSVGLAGIWYFGPGTRLTVT.

V and J are TRBV11-2 and TRBJ2-3; 13 nucleotides line up with TRBD2. The V segment lost 1 base and the J segment 6 bases; nucleotides outside the gene matches: 7. This CDR3 contains 17 residues. Germline lookup yields CDR1 SGHAT and CDR2 FQNNGV. CDR3 nucleotides: TGTGCCAGCAGCTTAGGGCAACTAGCGGGAGGGGCGGATACGCAGTATTTT. Residues: CASSLGQLAGGADTQYF.

Comments on this clone: The identical CDR3 is also encoded by other nucleotide sequences in the sample. The chain carries TRBV9 and TRBJ2-3, with TRBD1 as a possible D gene (5 bases). Trimming left V 0 bases short and J 3 bases short, with 5 bases between. Germline CDR1 reads SGDLS; CDR2 reads YYNGEE. The CDR3 has 13 residues. The CDR3 DNA is TGTGCCAGCAGCGTAGCAGGGACAGATACGCAGTATTTT. Translation: CASSVAGTDTQYF.

The genes are TRBV7-9 and TRBJ1-2, with D hard to call. CDR1 SEHNR and CDR2 FQNEAQ come from the germline V gene (reference sequence). V lost 1 base and J 3 bases, leaving 3 bases between the germline ends. This CDR3 spans 12 amino acids. The CDR3 DNA reads TGTGCCAGCAGCTTAGGAGACTATGGCTACACCTTC. Its protein is CASSLGDYGYTF.

The chain has TRBV7-3 and TRBJ2-3; no reliable D call. The CDR3 is 14 amino acids. V shed 4 bases and J shed 4 bases, with 12 bases lying between them. The V gene's germline CDR1 is SGHTA and CDR2 FQGTGA. The CDR3 DNA follows: TGTGCCAGCAGCTCACTCGGGTGGGCAGATACGCAGTATTTT. Encoded protein: CASSSLGWADTQYF. Full variable domain (remainder filled in from reference TRBV7-3 and TRBJ2-3): GAGVSQTPSNKVTEKGKYVELRCDPISGHTALYWYRQSLGQGPEFLIYFQGTGAADDSGLPNDRFFAVRPEGSVSTLKIQRTERGDSAVYLCASSSLGWADTQYFGPGTRLTVL.

In the case of this clone: The sample holds other DNA sequences that translate to the same CDR3. The rearrangement uses TRBV5-6 and TRBJ1-1; 8 positions match TRBD1. V lost 4 bases, J lost 4 bases, and 3 bases stayed unmatched. CDR1 is SGHDT, CDR2 YYEEEE, per germline. The length of the CDR3 is 13 residues. CDR3 loop: CASSLTGVTEAFF. Written as DNA, the CDR3 is TGTGCCAGCAGCCTGACAGGGGTCACTGAAGCTTTCTTT. The whole variable domain, remainder taken from reference TRBV5-6 and TRBJ1-1, is DAGVTQSPTHLIKTRGQQVTLRCSPKSGHDTVSWYQQALGQGPQFIFQYYEEEERQRGNFPDRFSGHQFPNYSSELNVNALLLGDSALYLCASSLTGVTEAFFGQGTRLTVV.

DNA for the CDR3: TGTGCCAGCAGCTTGCGCGAGGAATGGAGCACTGAAGCTTTCTTT. It specifies CASSLREEWSTEAFF. The chain uses TRBV5-6 and TRBJ1-1; D remains ambiguous. Germline CDR1 reads SGHDT; CDR2 reads YYEEEE. The CDR3 runs 15 residues. The germline V and J ends were trimmed by 1 base and 4 bases, with 14 bases remaining between them. The variable domain in full, completed from reference TRBV5-6 and TRBJ1-1, reads DAGVTQSPTHLIKTRGQQVTLRCSPKSGHDTVSWYQQALGQGPQFIFQYYEEEERQRGNFPDRFSGHQFPNYSSELNVNALLLGDSALYLCASSLREEWSTEAFFGQGTRLTVV.

The CDR3 sequence: CASSDNFWNTEAFF. CDR3 nucleotide sequence: TGTGCCAGCAGCGACAATTTTTGGAACACTGAAGCTTTCTTT. V and J are TRBV11-2 and TRBJ1-1; D uncertain. The CDR3 extends over 14 amino acids. V lost 5 bases to trimming and J lost 1 base, with 11 bases between them. Germline loops: CDR1 SGHAT, CDR2 FQNNGV. The complete variable domain, with remaining parts taken from reference TRBV11-2 and TRBJ1-1, reads EAGVAQSPRYKIIEKRQSVAFWCNPISGHATLYWYQQILGQGPKLLIQFQNNGVVDDSQLPKDRFSAERLKGVDSTLKIQPAKLEDSAVYLCASSDNFWNTEAFFGQGTRLTVV.

V is TRBV7-2 and J is TRBJ2-3, with 10 bases lining up with TRBD2. V gave up 5 bases and J gave up 0 bases; unmatched junction bases: 8. This CDR3 has 17 amino acids. Germline CDR1 and CDR2: SGHTA and FQGNSA. The CDR3 DNA reads TGTGCCAGCAGCCAACCTAGCGGGAGATTTAGCACAGATACGCAGTATTTT. Translated: CASSQPSGRFSTDTQYF.

The V call is TRBV4-2, the J call TRBJ2-3; 9 bases map to TRBD2. The CDR3 consists of 17 residues. V shed 0 bases, J shed 4 bases, and the junction held 8 bases outside the gene matches. Germline V gene data show CDR1 as LGHNA and CDR2 as YNFKEQ. The CDR3 loop is CASSQEVVSGRADTQYF. The CDR3 nucleotides read TGTGCCAGCAGCCAAGAGGTTGTTAGCGGGAGAGCAGATACGCAGTATTTT.

This chain connects TRBV21-1 to TRBJ2-1; the table's D call of TRBD2 was not tested on the DNA. TRBV21-1 is termed a pseudogene. The CDR3 length is 17 residues. DNA of the CDR3: TGTGCCAGCAGCAAGGGTGGGGTAGCGGGAGATTTCGATGAGCAGTTCTTC. Translating it yields CASSKGGVAGDFDEQFF.

This clone has a count of ten or more. The V gene is TRBV5-1, the J gene TRBJ2-3; D is perhaps TRBD2 (9 bases). V lost 0 bases to trimming and J lost 4 bases, with 18 bases between them. The length of the CDR3 is 17 residues. Germline loops: CDR1 SGHRS, CDR2 YFSETQ. The CDR3 protein is CASSLGPLAGQADTQYF. The CDR3 bases are TGCGCCAGCAGCTTGGGTCCGCTAGCGGGACAGGCAGATACGCAGTATTTT.